This T cell receptor beta chain was captured in a study of cytotoxic CD8 clonotypes in ibrutinib-treated CLL. Study overall: After median around 68 months, roughly 15 stayed in remission, some twelve progressed; responses some 25 partial, 2 complete. Mean values per sample were around 270,000 productive templates and 75,000 to 100,000 productive rearrangements. Response samples were taken after a median of roughly 11 months on treatment, range 6 to 36.

This CDR3 is built from 15 residues. Germline trimming cut 3 bases from V and 3 bases from J; bases unmatched to any gene: 6. Germline V gene data show CDR1 as WSHSY and CDR2 as SAAADI. Using immunoSEQ multiplex PCR, the repertoire was profiled, and TCRdb retains in-frame clones only, with some absent. The data contain hundreds of thousands of clones, roughly 85% of them singletons. Sequenced material: PBMCs, taken before ibrutinib treatment. The chain links TRBV10-2 to TRBJ2-3; TRBD2 aligns across 7 bases. The sequence derives from a human donor with chronic lymphocytic leukemia. Here the CDR3 DNA reads TGCGCCAGCAGTGACACTAGCGTTATTACAGATACGCAGTATTTT. The encoded protein is CASSDTSVITDTQYF.